The 28 T cell receptor beta chains listed next were all sequenced from one sample in a study of blood T cell repertoires in COVID-19. TCRdb's table, derived via immunoSEQ multiplex PCR, lists solely in-frame clones and lacks some. Counted here are a few hundred thousand clones, 75% to 85% occurring once; the ten biggest clones make up more than 6%. Sequenced: peripheral blood. These TCRs come from a human donor in a cohort sampled during active COVID-19.

The chain has TRBV30 and TRBJ2-5; no clear D. This CDR3 contains 12 residues. V was shortened by 5 bases and J by 2 bases, with 9 bases between the two germline ends. CDR1 is GTSNPN and CDR2 is SVGIG in the germline V gene (reference sequence). The CDR3 reads CAWRRGQETQYF. CDR3 DNA sequence: TGTGCCTGGCGACGAGGTCAAGAGACCCAGTACTTC.

The genes are TRBV24-1 and TRBJ1-5; 7 bases agree with TRBD1. The ends lost 4 bases at V and 2 bases at J; junction bases unmatched: 1. This CDR3 has 14 residues. The germline gives CDR1 KGHDR, CDR2 SFDVKD. CDR3 sequence (DNA): TGTGCCACCAGTGAAGACAGGGGCAATCAGCCCCAGCATTTT. Translated: CATSEDRGNQPQHF.

This chain uses TRBV6-6 with TRBJ2-7, with TRBD1 matching 9 bases. The trim removed 6 bases at V and 6 bases at J, leaving 6 bases unmatched. Germline CDR1 reads MNHNY; CDR2 reads SVGAGI (reference sequence). The CDR3 runs 13 residues. The CDR3 reads CASRQGAAGEQYF. The CDR3 nucleotides read TGTGCCAGCAGACAGGGGGCGGCGGGCGAGCAGTACTTC.

The chain joins TRBV27 to TRBJ1-2, with D hard to call. The ends were cut back, 6 bases at V and 1 base at J, with 12 bases in the middle. The germline V gene encodes CDR1 MNHEY and CDR2 SMNVEV (reference sequence). This CDR3 has 14 amino acids. In DNA, the CDR3 is TGTGCCAGCAGACGGGGAGAGGATAACTATGGCTACACCTTC. It specifies CASRRGEDNYGYTF.

The V gene is TRBV10-3, the J gene TRBJ2-3; TRBD1 is a possible D gene (6 bases). CDR3 length equals 14 residues. V was cut by 3 bases and J by 3 bases, with 10 bases left in between. Per the germline V gene, CDR1 is ENHRY and CDR2 is SYGVKD. CDR3 nucleotides: TGTGCCATCAGTGAATGGGACACTACAGATACGCAGTATTTT. Its translation: CAISEWDTTDTQYF.

The rearrangement uses TRBV6-1 and TRBJ1-2; D is undetermined. The CDR3 consists of 16 residues. Germline loops: CDR1 MNHNS, CDR2 SASEGT. Trimming shortened V by 3 bases and J by 0 bases, and 14 bases separated the two germline ends. In nucleotides, the CDR3 is TGTGCCAGCAGTGATTGGCAGGCCATAGCTAACTATGGCTACACCTTC. Translated: CASSDWQAIANYGYTF.

V is TRBV3-1 (or the pseudogene TRBV3-2) and J is TRBJ2-7; no reliable D call. This CDR3 has 12 amino acids. CDR1 and CDR2 from the germline V gene are LGHDT and YNNKEL (reference sequence). The germline V and J ends were trimmed by 4 bases and 7 bases, with 11 bases remaining between them. The CDR3 is CASSPSDTEQYF. In DNA, the CDR3 is TGTGCCAGCAGCCCGAGCGATACAGAGCAGTACTTC.

V usage is TRBV30 and J usage is TRBJ2-6, with a weak D call TRBD1 (5 bases). The germline gives CDR1 GTSNPN, CDR2 SVGIG (reference sequence). Trimming stripped 1 base from V and 0 bases from J, with 7 bases between. The CDR3 covers 15 residues. The CDR3: CAWSEGVSGANVLTF. The CDR3 DNA reads TGTGCCTGGAGTGAAGGGGTCTCTGGGGCCAACGTCCTGACTTTC.

CDR3: CASRGEGQHTEAFF. The CDR3 DNA follows: TGTGCCAGCAGAGGTGAGGGACAGCACACTGAAGCTTTCTTT. The rearrangement links TRBV5-4 to TRBJ1-1; 7 bases align to TRBD1. V shed 5 bases, J shed 3 bases, and the junction held 7 bases outside the gene matches. This CDR3 comprises 14 residues. Germline CDR1 SGHNT, CDR2 YYREEE (reference sequence).

The V gene is TRBV6-5, the J gene TRBJ2-3, with 9 positions matching TRBD2. V gave up 6 bases and J gave up 0 bases; unmatched junction bases: 1. Germline V lookup: CDR1 MNHEY, CDR2 SVGAGI. The CDR3 has 14 residues. CDR3 sequence: CASRRGGSTDTQYF. In nucleotides, the CDR3 is TGTGCCAGCAGGCGGGGGGGTAGCACAGATACGCAGTATTTT.

The V call is TRBV6-5, the J call TRBJ2-3; a weak D match, TRBD1 (8 bases). Germline values: CDR1 MNHEY, CDR2 SVGAGI. The CDR3 is 14 amino acids. Trimming removed 4 bases at V and 5 bases at J, with 13 bases between. The CDR3 here is CASSFTGGVDTQYF. In DNA, the CDR3 is TGTGCCAGCAGTTTCACAGGGGGGGTAGATACGCAGTATTTT.

The chain couples TRBV19 to TRBJ1-1; 7 bases map to TRBD1. CDR3 length: 15 amino acids. In germline, CDR1 is LNHDA, CDR2 SQIVND (reference sequence). With 6 bases clipped from V and 1 base from J, the junction kept 8 bases outside the gene matches. Here the CDR3 reads CASRGSRQGNTEAFF. The DNA of the CDR3 is TGTGCCAGTAGGGGGTCTAGACAGGGGAACACTGAAGCTTTCTTT.

This clone appeared a single time. V usage is TRBV2 and J usage is TRBJ1-2; D perhaps matches TRBD1 (6 bases). Germline assignment: CDR1 SNHLY and CDR2 FYNNEI. The ends were cut back, 6 bases at V and 6 bases at J, with 14 bases in the middle. This CDR3 contains 13 residues. CDR3 coding DNA: TGTGCCAGCAGACAGGGATTGTCGAATGGCTACACCTTC. This codes for CASRQGLSNGYTF.

The chain carries TRBV6-1 and TRBJ2-3; D might be TRBD2 (6 bases). The germline V gene has CDR1 MNHNS and CDR2 SASEGT. The CDR3 is 18 amino acids. V was trimmed by 3 bases and J by 0 bases, leaving 19 bases between them. The CDR3 loop is CASSDSWGERYSTDTQYF. In DNA form, the CDR3 reads TGTGCCAGCAGTGATTCTTGGGGGGAGCGATATAGCACAGATACGCAGTATTTT.

The chain uses TRBV24-1 and TRBJ2-2, with 8 nucleotides matching TRBD1. This CDR3 is built from 16 residues. Germline trimming cut 0 bases from V and 1 base from J; bases unmatched to any gene: 0. Per the germline V gene, CDR1 is KGHDR and CDR2 is SFDVKD. The CDR3 here is CATSDLDRGNTGELFF. CDR3 coding DNA: TGTGCCACCAGTGATTTGGACAGGGGGAACACCGGGGAGCTGTTTTTT.

The chain uses TRBV29-1 and TRBJ1-5, with 7 nucleotides matching TRBD1. V shed 5 bases and J 0 bases; nucleotides not matched to a gene: 7. Germline-derived CDR1 and CDR2 are SQVTM and ANQGSEA. This CDR3 has 15 residues. Written as DNA, the CDR3 is TGCAGCGTTCGGTGGACAGGCGATAGCAATCAGCCCCAGCATTTT. Translation: CSVRWTGDSNQPQHF.

J is TRBJ2-1 and V is TRBV3-1 (or the pseudogene TRBV3-2); TRBD1 aligns across 9 bases. CDR1 and CDR2 from the germline V gene are LGHDT and YNNKEL (reference sequence). Trimming at V came to 4 bases and at J to 8 bases, leaving 6 bases not matched to a gene. The CDR3 is made up of 14 amino acids. The CDR3 DNA follows: TGTGCCAGCAGCCCGGGTTGGACAGGGGATGAGCAGTTCTTC. Its protein product is CASSPGWTGDEQFF.

V is TRBV19 and J is TRBJ1-5; 7 bases line up with TRBD1. CDR3 length: 14 amino acids. Germline V lookup: CDR1 LNHDA, CDR2 SQIVND (reference sequence). The junction had 9 bases not matched to a gene; V was cut back by 4 bases and J by 9 bases. CDR3 sequence reads: CASSSRGQMLPQHF. CDR3 DNA sequence: TGTGCCAGTAGTAGCCGGGGACAGATGCTGCCCCAGCATTTT.

V gene TRBV12-5 combines with J gene TRBJ2-4; 10 bases agree with TRBD2. Looked up from germline, CDR1 is LGHNT and CDR2 is FRNRAP. The CDR3 has 17 residues. V shed 6 bases, J shed 0 bases, and the junction held 8 bases outside the gene matches. DNA for the CDR3: TGTGCTAGTGGCCCAAGGACTAGCGGATTAGCCAAAAACATTCAGTACTTC. Its protein product is CASGPRTSGLAKNIQYF.

The chain joins TRBV30 to TRBJ1-2; D remains ambiguous. The germline gives CDR1 GTSNPN, CDR2 SVGIG (reference sequence). The CDR3 is made up of 13 amino acids. V was shortened by 4 bases and J by 4 bases, with 13 bases between the two germline ends. This chain's CDR3 is CAWTGSNSYGYTF. CDR3 DNA: TGTGCCTGGACCGGGTCAAACTCCTATGGCTACACCTTC.

V and J are TRBV24-1 and TRBJ2-3, with 8 bases that match TRBD2. This CDR3 has 16 amino acids. V shed 3 bases, J shed 5 bases, and the junction held 9 bases outside the gene matches. Germline CDR1 KGHDR, CDR2 SFDVKD. The CDR3 loop reads CATSDGLATLRDTQYF. DNA of the CDR3: TGTGCCACCAGTGATGGACTAGCCACTCTTCGAGATACGCAGTATTTT.

The CDR3 DNA follows: TGTGCTAGTGGCCAGGTGGGGGGGTTCACAGATACGCAGTATTTT. It codes for CASGQVGGFTDTQYF. The genes are TRBV12-5 and TRBJ2-3, with TRBD2 identical over 7 bases. V lost 6 bases, J lost 2 bases, and 8 bases stayed unmatched. CDR3 length equals 15 residues. CDR1 and CDR2 (germline): LGHNT, FRNRAP.

The chain has TRBV5-4 and TRBJ1-4; D gene uncertain. The CDR3 length is 15 residues. V shed 2 bases and J shed 0 bases, with 8 bases lying between them. In germline, CDR1 is SGHNT, CDR2 YYREEE (reference sequence). The CDR3 DNA reads TGTGCCAGCAGCTTACAAGTTGCAACTAATGAAAAACTGTTTTTT. This sequence encodes CASSLQVATNEKLFF.

The chain has TRBV2 and TRBJ2-1; D not certain. V was cut by 4 bases and J by 7 bases, with 5 bases left in between. This CDR3 region has 11 residues. The germline gives CDR1 SNHLY, CDR2 FYNNEI. For the CDR3, the DNA is TGTGCCAGCAGTGGAGAGAATGAGCAGTTCTTC. This translates into CASSGENEQFF.

J is TRBJ1-4 and V is TRBV28, with D tentatively TRBD1 (6 bases). The germline V and J ends were trimmed by 8 bases and 3 bases, with 13 bases remaining between them. The CDR3 loop spans 14 amino acids. The germline V gene encodes CDR1 MDHEN and CDR2 SYDVKM. The DNA of the CDR3 is TGTGCCAGCCTTGGGGGGGCGTCTAATGAAAAACTGTTTTTT. Amino acids: CASLGGASNEKLFF. The full variable domain, in which reference TRBV28 and TRBJ1-4 provide the parts outside the CDR3, is DVKVTQSSRYLVKRTGEKVFLECVQDMDHENMFWYRQDPGLGLRLIYFSYDVKMKEKGDIPEGYSVSREKKERFSLILESASTNQTSMYLCASLGGASNEKLFFGSGTQLSVL.

J is TRBJ1-5 and V is TRBV5-1; D may be TRBD1 (5 bases). Germline-derived CDR1 and CDR2 are SGHRS and YFSETQ. The V gene lost 4 bases and the J gene lost 6 bases, with 20 bases spanning the gap. The CDR3 consists of 16 residues. The CDR3 reads CASSPGGTAVFQPQHF. CDR3 nucleotides: TGCGCCAGCAGCCCTGGAGGGACCGCAGTCTTTCAGCCCCAGCATTTT. Filled out from reference TRBV5-1 and TRBJ1-5, the complete variable domain reads KAGVTQTPRYLIKTRGQQVTLSCSPISGHRSVSWYQQTPGQGLQFLFEYFSETQRNKGNFPGRFSGRQFSNSRSEMNVSTLELGDSALYLCASSPGGTAVFQPQHFGDGTRLSIL.

The chain employs TRBV3-1 (or the pseudogene TRBV3-2) and TRBJ2-7; 11 bases map to TRBD2. V lost 3 bases and J lost 5; bases outside the gene matches: 3. In germline, CDR1 is LGHDT, CDR2 YNNKEL (reference sequence). The CDR3 totals 14 residues. CDR3 residues: CASSQLAGGHEQYF. CDR3 sequence (DNA): TGTGCCAGCAGCCAGCTAGCGGGGGGCCACGAGCAGTACTTC.

The chain employs TRBV9 and TRBJ1-5; no reliable D call. The CDR3 is 17 residues long. Germline CDR1 reads SGDLS; CDR2 reads YYNGEE. V lost 0 bases, J lost 0 bases, and 13 bases lay in between. CDR3 sequence reads: CASSVGSWSNSNQPQHF. The CDR3 DNA reads as TGTGCCAGCAGCGTAGGGAGCTGGTCAAATAGCAATCAGCCCCAGCATTTT. Combining the CDR3 with reference TRBV9 and TRBJ1-5 gives the whole variable domain DSGVTQTPKHLITATGQRVTLRCSPRSGDLSVYWYQQSLDQGLQFLIQYYNGEERAKGNILERFSAQQFPDLHSELNLSSLELGDSALYFCASSVGSWSNSNQPQHFGDGTRLSIL.